The TCR beta chain under discussion was sequenced for a study of T cell repertoires in ileal Crohn's disease. Study findings and constraints: Endoscopic recurrence occurred in every patient whose clonality exceeded 26.8%.

Per sample, roughly 0.45 micrograms of biopsy DNA were TCRB immunosequenced. Repertoires were generated with immunoSEQ multiplex PCR, while TCRdb's copy carries only in-frame clones and drops some. The data hold 30,000 to 35,000 clones, with around three quarters observed a single time. Germline V lookup: CDR1 GTSNPN, CDR2 SVGIG (reference sequence). This CDR3 has 14 amino acids. This clone appeared once. The antigen is not known. Material: ileal tissue. This sequence was found in an adult with Crohn's disease. The V gene is TRBV30, the J gene TRBJ2-2, with 11 bases matching TRBD2. This CDR3 is CAGTSGTITGELFF. The DNA of the CDR3 is TGTGCGGGGACTAGCGGAACAATCACCGGGGAGCTGTTTTTT.